This TCR beta chain appears in the sequencing data of a study of blood T cells in healthy people across ages. CDR3 length equals 15 residues. V was shortened by 3 bases and J by 9 bases, with 16 bases between the two germline ends. The germline CDR1 and CDR2 sequences are SGDLS and YYNGEE. Then a second PCR, running about 6 to 12 cycles, was carried out with a sample-barcoded 5' primer and a J-beta primer mix. TCRdb reprocessed the 5' RACE reads via MiXCR and lists one record per CDR3 protein. The data contain 1.4 million to 1.5 million distinct CDR3 sequences, around 39% of them singletons. This TCR was recovered from a woman between 18 and 29 years old in good health. The material sequenced was blood. The J gene is TRBJ1-6, the V gene TRBV9; D is perhaps TRBD1 (5 bases). The CDR3 DNA follows: TGTGCCAGCAGCGAAACAGGCTACCTGGGTTCACCCCTCCACTTT. This sequence encodes CASSETGYLGSPLHF.